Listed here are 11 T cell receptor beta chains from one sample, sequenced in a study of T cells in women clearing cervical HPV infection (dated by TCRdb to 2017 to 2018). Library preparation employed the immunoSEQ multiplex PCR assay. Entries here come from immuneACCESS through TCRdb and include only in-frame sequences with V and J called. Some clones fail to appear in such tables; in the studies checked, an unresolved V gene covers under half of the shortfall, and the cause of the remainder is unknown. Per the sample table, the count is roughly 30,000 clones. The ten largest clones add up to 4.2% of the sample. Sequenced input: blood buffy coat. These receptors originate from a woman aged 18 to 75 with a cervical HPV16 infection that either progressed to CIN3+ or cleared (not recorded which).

CDR3 loop: CSASRPGGGRTDTQYF. The DNA read from the CDR3 is TGCAGTGCTAGCCGGCCGGGCGGGGGCCGCACAGATACG. The V gene is TRBV20-1, the J gene TRBJ2-3; perhaps TRBD2 as D (7 bases). The CDR3 end is not reached by the read, which stops 3 residues before it; the germline J gene fills it in. The germline V gene encodes CDR1 DFQATT and CDR2 SNEGSKA (reference sequence). The V end was cut by 3 bases, the J end by 1 base, with 17 bases between. The CDR3 totals 16 residues.

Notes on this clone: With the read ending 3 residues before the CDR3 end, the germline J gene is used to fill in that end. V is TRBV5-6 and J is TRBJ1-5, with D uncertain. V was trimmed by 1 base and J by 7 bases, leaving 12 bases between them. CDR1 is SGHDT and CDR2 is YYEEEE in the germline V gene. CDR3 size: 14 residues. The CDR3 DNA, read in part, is TGTGCCAGCAGCTTGTGGGCCGGGGAACAGCCC. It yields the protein CASSLWAGEQP. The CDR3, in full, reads CASSLWAGEQPQHF.

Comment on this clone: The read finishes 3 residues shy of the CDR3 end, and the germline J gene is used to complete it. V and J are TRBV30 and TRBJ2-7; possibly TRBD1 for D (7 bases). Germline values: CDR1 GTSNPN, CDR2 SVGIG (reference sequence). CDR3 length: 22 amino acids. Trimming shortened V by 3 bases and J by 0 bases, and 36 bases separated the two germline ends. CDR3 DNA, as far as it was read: TGTGCCTGGAGCGCCTTAATCCTGGAGGGCGGTAACAGGGGTGGCAGCTCCTACGAG. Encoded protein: CAWSALILEGGNRGGSSYE. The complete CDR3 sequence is CAWSALILEGGNRGGSSYEQYF.

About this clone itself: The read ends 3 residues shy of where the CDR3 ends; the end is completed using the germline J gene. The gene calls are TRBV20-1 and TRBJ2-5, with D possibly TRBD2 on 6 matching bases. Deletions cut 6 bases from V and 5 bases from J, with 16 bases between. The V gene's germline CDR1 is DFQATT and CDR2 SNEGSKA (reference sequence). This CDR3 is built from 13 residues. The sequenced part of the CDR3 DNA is TGCAGTGCAACAAATTGGGACTCCGAGACC. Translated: CSATNWDSET. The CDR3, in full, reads CSATNWDSETQYF.

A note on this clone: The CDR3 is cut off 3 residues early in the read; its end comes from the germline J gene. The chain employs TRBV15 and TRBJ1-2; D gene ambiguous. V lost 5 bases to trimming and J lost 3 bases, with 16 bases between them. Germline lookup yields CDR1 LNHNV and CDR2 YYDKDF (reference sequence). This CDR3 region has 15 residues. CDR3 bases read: TGTGCCACCAGCCTTTGGCAGGACTTTTACTATGGC. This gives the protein CATSLWQDFYYG. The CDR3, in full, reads CATSLWQDFYYGYTF.

CDR3 DNA (partial): TGTGCCAGCAGCCCCTCCACCGGGGAG. Protein sequence: CASSPSTGE. The full CDR3 reads CASSPSTGELFF. The chain is built from TRBV7-6 and TRBJ2-2; no reliable D call. Read data end 3 residues before the CDR3 end; the end is taken from the germline J gene. Germline CDR1 SGHVS, CDR2 FNYEAQ. V gave up 5 bases and J gave up 4 bases, with 5 bases separating them. CDR3 length: 12 residues.

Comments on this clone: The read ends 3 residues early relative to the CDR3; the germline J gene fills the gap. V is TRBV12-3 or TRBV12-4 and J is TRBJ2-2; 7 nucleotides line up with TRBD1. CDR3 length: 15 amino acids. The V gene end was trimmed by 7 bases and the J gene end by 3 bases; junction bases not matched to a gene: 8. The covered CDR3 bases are TGTGCCAGCACCATTGAGGGGGCGGACACCGGGGAG. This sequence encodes CASTIEGADTGE. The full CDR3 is CASTIEGADTGELFF.

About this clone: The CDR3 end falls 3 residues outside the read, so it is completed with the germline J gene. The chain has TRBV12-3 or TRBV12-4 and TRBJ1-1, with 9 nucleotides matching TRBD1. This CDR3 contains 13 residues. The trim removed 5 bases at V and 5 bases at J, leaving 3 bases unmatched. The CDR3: CASSGTGYTEAFF. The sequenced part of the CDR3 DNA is TGTGCCAGCAGTGGGACAGGGTATACTGAA.

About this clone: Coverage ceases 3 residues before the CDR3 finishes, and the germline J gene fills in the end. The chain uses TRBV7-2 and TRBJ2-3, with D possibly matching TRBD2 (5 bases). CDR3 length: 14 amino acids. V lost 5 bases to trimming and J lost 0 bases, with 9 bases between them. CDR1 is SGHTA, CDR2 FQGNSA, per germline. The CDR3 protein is CASSTRVSTDTQYF. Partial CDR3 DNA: TGTGCCAGCAGCACTAGGGTTAGCACAGATACG.

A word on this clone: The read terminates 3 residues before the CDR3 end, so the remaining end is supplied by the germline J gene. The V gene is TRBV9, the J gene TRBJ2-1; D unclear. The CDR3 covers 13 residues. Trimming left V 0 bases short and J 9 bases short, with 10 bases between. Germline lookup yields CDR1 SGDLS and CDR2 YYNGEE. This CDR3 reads CASSVDILFEQFF. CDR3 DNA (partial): TGTGCCAGCAGCGTAGACATCCTCTTTGAG.

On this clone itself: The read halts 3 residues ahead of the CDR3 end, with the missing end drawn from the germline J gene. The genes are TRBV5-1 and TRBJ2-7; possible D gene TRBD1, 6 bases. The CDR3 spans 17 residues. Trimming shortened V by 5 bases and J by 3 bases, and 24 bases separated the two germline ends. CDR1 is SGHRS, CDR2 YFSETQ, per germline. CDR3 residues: CASSSGGWEERGYEQYF. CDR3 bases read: TGCGCCAGCAGTTCTGGGGGCTGGGAAGAGAGGGGCTACGAG.